This TCR beta chain is drawn from a study of blood T cell repertoires in COVID-19. Turning to the study itself: T cells, B-cell-depleted T cells, or PBMCs provided the cDNA or gDNA that served as material.

As processed by the authors: Amplification of reference gene primers was used by the study to estimate nucleated cell counts. Assay: immunoSEQ multiplex PCR; the TCRdb copy retains only in-frame clones and omits some. The V and J calls and clone size are taken from that table; D and trimming were inferred from the DNA. The sample lists around 55,000 clones; 80% to 90% were seen once. The sequenced sample consisted of peripheral blood. This receptor was taken from a man in his sixties with acute or convalescent COVID-19.

Written as DNA, the CDR3 is TGTGCCAGCAGCCCCATAGAGGACGAGCAGTACTTC. Encoded protein: CASSPIEDEQYF. The V call is TRBV28, the J call TRBJ2-7; D not certain. CDR1 and CDR2 (germline): MDHEN, SYDVKM. Trimming took off 6 bases at V and 5 bases at J, with 11 bases between the two ends. The CDR3 has 12 amino acids.